One TCR beta chain is described in this entry. This record belongs to a study of blood T cell repertoires in COVID-19. Study summary: The analysed material was cDNA or gDNA that came from T cells, B-cell-depleted T cells, or PBMCs.

The assay was immunoSEQ multiplex PCR, and TCRdb's table has in-frame clones only and misses some. Of about 73,000 clones in the sample, 70% to 80% are singletons; the top ten hold about 2.1%. The sample was peripheral blood. The sequence came from a man aged 65-85 years with COVID-19, enrolled during active disease.

The CDR3, as DNA: TGTGCCACCAGTGGGGGCCTAAAGGGACAGGGCTCTGGGGCCAACGTCCTGACTTTC. It yields the protein CATSGGLKGQGSGANVLTF. This chain connects TRBV24-1 to TRBJ2-6, with TRBD1 matching 9 bases. Unmatched junction bases numbered 10, after V lost 5 bases and J lost 0 bases. The germline V gene encodes CDR1 KGHDR and CDR2 SFDVKD. The CDR3 sequence is 19 residues long.